What follows are 8 T cell receptor beta chains derived from one specimen sequenced in a study of metastatic and nonmetastatic thyroid tumors. TCRdb reanalyzed the PCR reads via MiXCR. The sample has over 50,000 clones, less than 30% seen once. Patients were all untreated before their thyroid surgery. The sample comprised blood. All receptors derive from a female donor with papillary thyroid cancer or a benign thyroid nodule (not recorded which). Some clones in this sample may be carry-over from other donors' samples.

This rearrangement joins TRBV6-2 or TRBV6-3 to TRBJ2-7; 11 bases fit TRBD2. The V gene end was trimmed by 2 bases and the J gene end by 6 bases; junction bases not matched to a gene: 15. Per the germline V gene, CDR1 is MNHEY and CDR2 is SVGEGT. The CDR3 loop spans 18 amino acids. The CDR3 protein is CASSYHSGASGRLGEQYF. CDR3 nucleotide sequence: TGTGCCAGCAGTTACCACTCGGGGGCTAGCGGGAGGCTCGGCGAGCAGTACTTC.

This clone turned up a few times. The chain couples TRBV12-3 or TRBV12-4 to TRBJ2-1; D tentatively fits TRBD1 or TRBD2 (6 bases each). The CDR3 covers 13 residues. The V end lost 5 bases, the J end lost 8 bases, and 13 bases lay between the germline ends. In DNA form, the CDR3 reads TGTGCCAGCAGTAGCAACGGGGGCGATGAGCAGTTCTTC. Amino acids: CASSSNGGDEQFF.

This clone was seen more than once but under ten times. The chain recombines TRBV24-1 with TRBJ2-6, with D perhaps assigned TRBD1 or TRBD2 (5 bases each). The germline gives CDR1 KGHDR, CDR2 SFDVKD. This CDR3 is built from 14 residues. Trimming shortened V by 9 bases and J by 2 bases, and 10 bases separated the two germline ends. In nucleotides, the CDR3 is TGTGCCACCGGGGGTGGACCTGGGGCCAACGTCCTGACTTTC. This encodes CATGGGPGANVLTF.

This clone has more than one count but fewer than ten. The gene calls are TRBV5-1 and TRBJ2-2; 8 positions agree with TRBD2. The CDR3 consists of 16 residues. Germline V gene sequence: CDR1 SGHRS, CDR2 YFSETQ. J gave up 6 bases and V 5 bases, and 12 bases lay outside the gene matches. The CDR3 loop is CASRRGGLNDAGELFF. CDR3 bases: TGCGCCAGCAGGCGCGGGGGGTTAAATGATGCCGGGGAGCTGTTTTTT.

The sample holds many counts of this clone. This chain links TRBV19 with TRBJ2-2; TRBD1 matches at 8 bases. The CDR3 has 14 residues. The trim removed 3 bases at V and 8 bases at J, leaving 5 bases unmatched. Germline V gene sequence: CDR1 LNHDA, CDR2 SQIVND (reference sequence). CDR3 region: CASSIGQGTGELFF. CDR3 nucleotides: TGTGCCAGTAGTATCGGACAGGGAACGGGGGAGCTGTTTTTT.

The chain recombines TRBV30 with TRBJ1-4; the D is unclear. The germline V and J ends were trimmed by 0 bases and 8 bases, with 4 bases remaining between them. The length of the CDR3 is 11 residues. Germline V gene sequence: CDR1 GTSNPN, CDR2 SVGIG (reference sequence). The CDR3, as DNA: TGTGCCTGGAGTGTAGGCGAAAAACTGTTTTTT. This encodes CAWSVGEKLFF.

The chain joins TRBV24-1 to TRBJ2-2, with 8 bases lining up with TRBD1. Trimming cost V 3 bases and J 6 bases; bases outside gene matches: 8. The germline gives CDR1 KGHDR, CDR2 SFDVKD. CDR3 size: 16 residues. CDR3 sequence: CATSDPGQGRSGELFF. The DNA of the CDR3 is TGTGCCACCAGTGATCCCGGACAGGGAAGATCCGGGGAGCTGTTTTTT.

In this sample, this clone turned up a few times. The CDR3 region is CASSYENEQYF. CDR3 nucleotide sequence: TGTGCCAGCAGTTATGAAAACGAGCAGTACTTC. The gene calls are TRBV2 and TRBJ2-7; D remains ambiguous. Trimming cost V 5 bases and J 5 bases, with 7 bases left between them. CDR1 and CDR2 from the germline V gene are SNHLY and FYNNEI. The CDR3 has 11 residues.